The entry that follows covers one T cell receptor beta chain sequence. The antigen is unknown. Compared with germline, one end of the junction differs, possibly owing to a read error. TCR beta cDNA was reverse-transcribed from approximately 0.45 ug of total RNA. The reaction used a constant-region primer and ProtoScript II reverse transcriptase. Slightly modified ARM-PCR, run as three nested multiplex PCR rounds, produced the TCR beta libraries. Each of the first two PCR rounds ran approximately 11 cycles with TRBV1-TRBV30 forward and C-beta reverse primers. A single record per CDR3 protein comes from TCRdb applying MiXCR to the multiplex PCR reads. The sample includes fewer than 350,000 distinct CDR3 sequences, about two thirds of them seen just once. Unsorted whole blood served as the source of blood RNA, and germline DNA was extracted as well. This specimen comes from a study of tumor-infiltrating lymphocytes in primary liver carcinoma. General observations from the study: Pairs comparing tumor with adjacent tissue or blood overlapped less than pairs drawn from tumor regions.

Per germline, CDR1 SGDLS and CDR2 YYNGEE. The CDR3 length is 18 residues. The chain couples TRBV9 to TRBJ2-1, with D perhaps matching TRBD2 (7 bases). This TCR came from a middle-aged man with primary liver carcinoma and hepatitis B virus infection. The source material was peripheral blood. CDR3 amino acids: CASSVLTGEGGYYNEQSF. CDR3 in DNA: TGTGCCAGCAGCGTATTAACGGGGGAGGGGGGGTACTACAATGAGCAGTCCTTC.